Sequencing of this T cell receptor beta chain was carried out in a study of blood T cell repertoires in COVID-19. The overall study: Researchers got acute and convalescent COVID-19 samples from the United States, Italy and Spain. Sample material is recorded as cDNA or gDNA derived from T cells, B-cell-depleted T cells, or PBMCs.

Trimming left V 4 bases short and J 4 bases short, with 7 bases between. This CDR3 has 12 residues. The germline CDR1 and CDR2 sequences are LNHNV and YYDKDF (reference sequence). Under the authors' procedure: Reference gene primer amplification gave nucleated cell count estimates. Sequencing used immunoSEQ multiplex PCR; TCRdb keeps in-frame clones, though not all of them. V, J and clone size derive from that table, while D and trimming were established from the DNA sequence. This sample has roughly 200,000 clones, with about 89% found just once. The TCR sequence derives from a man aged 40-50 years with acute or convalescent COVID-19. The specimen sequenced was peripheral blood. This chain joins TRBV15 and TRBJ1-2; D gene unclear. CDR3 loop: CATSTRGYGYTF. The CDR3 DNA reads as TGTGCCACCAGCACCCGGGGCTATGGCTACACCTTC.